This record concerns one T cell receptor beta chain sequence. Antigen: not known. These data come from a study of shared clonotypes between healthy human individuals. Broader study findings: Naive CD4 clonotypes were shared across several donors at about 5.3%.

Some clones are missing from TCRdb's copy, which holds only in-frame ones; the method was immunoSEQ multiplex PCR. The data contain a few million clones, over 85% of them singletons. The CDR3 is 15 amino acids. V lost 0 bases, J lost 2 bases, and 7 bases lay in between. Germline V gives CDR1 SNHLY, CDR2 FYNNEI. CD45RO-negative cells were positively selected for CCR7, leaving out terminally differentiated effector memory CD45RA+ cells. Donors comprised healthy HIV-negative adults lacking recent acute infections or vaccinations. This chain joins TRBV2 and TRBJ2-2, with a tentative D call TRBD2 (5 bases). Sequencing was carried out using naive CD8+ T cells from PBMCs. This receptor was identified in a man younger than 30 in good health. Some clones in this sample may be carry-over from other donors' samples. CDR3 nucleotide sequence: TGTGCCAGCAGTGAAGCCGGGGAAAACACCGGGGAGCTGTTTTTT. It yields the protein CASSEAGENTGELFF.